A selection of T cell receptor beta chains follows, all from one sample in a study of shared clonotypes between healthy human individuals. Profiled with immunoSEQ multiplex PCR; TCRdb holds only in-frame clones, not every one. The table shows 1.5 million to 2.5 million clones, with about 95% occurring only once. The sequencing input was naive CD8+ T cells sorted from blood. These receptors were taken from a man between 18 and 29 years old in good health. Each CDR3 is given with its conserved first and last residue. Each record gives: V gene, J gene, CDR3 length, D gene, clone size, CDR3 protein, CDR3 DNA. The D gene is left open where the match is weak. The listing skips clone size in some rows; elsewhere it reads once, few, many or a size class.

TRBV7-9,TRBJ1-2,12,-,-,CASSLQENGYTF,TGTGCCAGCAGCCTACAAGAGAATGGCTACACCTTC
TRBV6-6,TRBJ2-7,13,TRBD1,-,CASSLTGADEQYF,TGTGCCAGCAGCTTGACAGGGGCTGACGAGCAGTACTTC
TRBV4-2,TRBJ2-1,14,-,-,CASSPTASYNEQFF,TGTGCCAGCAGCCCAACGGCATCCTACAATGAGCAGTTCTTC
TRBV7-9,TRBJ2-1,15,TRBD2,-,CASSLLAGGYNEQFF,TGTGCCAGCAGCTTACTAGCGGGAGGGTACAATGAGCAGTTCTTC
TRBV5-6,TRBJ1-1,14,-,once,CASSAEISNTEAFF,TGTGCCAGCAGCGCCGAGATTTCGAACACTGAAGCTTTCTTT
TRBV7-9,TRBJ2-3,13,-,-,CASSAPFTDTQYF,TGTGCCAGCAGCGCCCCATTCACAGATACGCAGTATTTT
TRBV4-1,TRBJ1-2,18,-,-,CASSQEPVQGARWGGYTF,TGCGCCAGCAGCCAAGAACCGGTACAGGGCGCACGGTGGGGAGGCTACACCTTC
TRBV7-8,TRBJ2-3,14,-,once,CASSFPQGTDTQYF,TGTGCCAGCAGCTTTCCACAAGGCACAGATACGCAGTATTTT
TRBV4-3,TRBJ1-1,14,-,once,CASSHRPLNTEAFF,TGCGCCAGCAGCCATCGACCCTTGAACACTGAAGCTTTCTTT
TRBV10-3,TRBJ1-5,16,-,-,CAISESTGSSNQPQHF,TGTGCCATCAGTGAGTCGACGGGGTCTAGCAATCAGCCCCAGCATTTT
TRBV29-1,TRBJ2-7,16,TRBD2,once,CSVEGLGSGGGYEQYF,TGCAGCGTTGAAGGACTGGGGAGCGGGGGCGGCTACGAGCAGTACTTC
TRBV28,TRBJ1-4,16,TRBD1,-,CASSLAGQGWREKLFF,TGTGCCAGCAGTTTGGCGGGACAGGGTTGGCGGGAAAAACTGTTTTTT
TRBV28,TRBJ2-2,16,-,-,CASSHRAGESTGELFF,TGTGCCAGCAGCCACCGGGCAGGGGAGAGCACCGGGGAGCTGTTTTTT
TRBV7-9,TRBJ2-5,17,-,-,CASSLKGRGLQEETQYF,TGTGCCAGCAGCTTAAAGGGGCGGGGACTTCAAGAAGAGACCCAGTACTTC
TRBV5-4,TRBJ2-1,15,-,-,CASSLGRAPYNEQFF,TGTGCCAGCAGCTTGGGGAGGGCCCCCTACAATGAGCAGTTCTTC
TRBV9,TRBJ2-1,16,-,-,CASSVGVDGSYNEQFF,TGTGCCAGCAGCGTAGGGGTCGATGGTTCCTACAATGAGCAGTTCTTC
TRBV27,TRBJ2-7,13,-,once,CASSLGYSYEQYF,TGTGCCAGCAGTTTAGGATACTCCTACGAGCAGTACTTC
TRBV5-6,TRBJ2-1,13,-,-,CASSLGGNDEQFF,TGTGCCAGCAGCTTGGGGGGCAACGATGAGCAGTTCTTC
TRBV4-3,TRBJ1-4,19,-,-,CASSQELPLNGRSNEKLFF,TGCGCCAGCAGCCAAGAACTTCCACTTAATGGCAGGAGTAATGAAAAACTGTTTTTT
TRBV4-1,TRBJ2-5,14,TRBD2,-,CASSLGLAIETQYF,TGCGCCAGCAGCCTGGGACTAGCGATTGAGACCCAGTACTTC
TRBV27,TRBJ2-5,16,TRBD1,-,CASSSTQDRAQETQYF,TGTGCCAGCAGTTCCACTCAGGACAGGGCGCAAGAGACCCAGTACTTC
TRBV11-1,TRBJ2-7,14,-,-,CASSPRGHLNEQYF,TGTGCCAGCAGCCCACGGGGACATCTCAACGAGCAGTACTTC
TRBV9,TRBJ2-5,14,-,-,CASSVEGGIETQYF,TGTGCCAGCAGCGTAGAAGGAGGTATAGAGACCCAGTACTTC
TRBV5-4,TRBJ1-2,16,TRBD1,-,CASSLNPGQAFYGYTF,TGTGCCAGCAGCTTAAATCCGGGACAGGCCTTTTATGGCTACACCTTC
TRBV5-1,TRBJ2-3,17,-,-,CASSPPGRNYPTDTQYF,TGCGCCAGCAGCCCCCCGGGGCGGAACTACCCCACAGATACGCAGTATTTT
TRBV2,TRBJ2-1,16,TRBD2,-,CASSWTSGGSYNEQFF,TGTGCCAGCAGTTGGACTAGCGGGGGATCTTACAATGAGCAGTTCTTC
TRBV9,TRBJ2-5,14,TRBD2,-,CASSPPGGAETQYF,TGTGCCAGCAGCCCCCCGGGGGGGGCAGAGACCCAGTACTTC
TRBV11-2,TRBJ1-1,14,-,-,CASSSTGGATEAFF,TGTGCCAGCAGCTCTACAGGTGGTGCCACTGAAGCTTTCTTT
TRBV15,TRBJ2-2,18,TRBD2,-,CATSSGLAGGPATGELFF,TGTGCCACCAGTTCCGGACTAGCGGGGGGGCCGGCCACCGGGGAGCTGTTTTTT
TRBV9,TRBJ1-1,12,-,-,CASSGVYTEAFF,TGTGCCAGCTCTGGAGTCTACACTGAAGCTTTCTTT
TRBV10-3,TRBJ1-1,14,TRBD1,-,CAISATGENTEAFF,TGTGCCATCAGTGCTACAGGGGAGAACACTGAAGCTTTCTTT
TRBV28,TRBJ2-3,14,-,-,CASSWAGITDTQYF,TGTGCCAGCAGTTGGGCGGGGATCACAGATACGCAGTATTTT
TRBV13,TRBJ2-7,17,TRBD2,-,CASSLGLPGGFTYEQYF,TGTGCCAGCAGCTTAGGCCTACCGGGAGGTTTCACCTACGAGCAGTACTTC
TRBV4-1,TRBJ2-7,15,TRBD2,few,CASSLTSGSSYEQYF,TGCGCCAGCAGCCTCACTAGCGGGAGCTCCTACGAGCAGTACTTC
TRBV7-9,TRBJ2-3,16,-,once,CASSLVGGVSTDTQYF,TGTGCCAGCAGCTTAGTTGGGGGAGTGAGCACAGATACGCAGTATTTT
TRBV7-9,TRBJ2-5,14,-,-,CASSLVNQQETQYF,TGTGCCAGCAGCTTGGTCAATCAGCAAGAGACCCAGTACTTC
TRBV25-1,TRBJ2-5,13,-,-,CASSELGKETQYF,TGTGCCAGCAGTGAACTAGGGAAAGAGACCCAGTACTTC
TRBV7-2,TRBJ2-6,16,-,-,CASSLEGRLGANVLTF,TGTGCCAGCAGCTTAGAGGGGCGACTCGGGGCCAACGTCCTGACTTTC
TRBV7-6,TRBJ2-1,14,TRBD1,-,CASSLETGWNEQFF,TGTGCCAGCAGCTTAGAGACAGGGTGGAATGAGCAGTTCTTC
TRBV13,TRBJ1-2,15,TRBD1,-,CASSLFQGENYGYTF,TGTGCCAGCAGCTTATTCCAGGGGGAAAACTATGGCTACACCTTC
TRBV27,TRBJ1-6,14,-,-,CASSLVSYNSPLHF,TGTGCCAGCAGTTTAGTCAGTTATAATTCACCCCTCCACTTT
TRBV28,TRBJ1-6,15,-,-,CASSPYRGPISPLHF,TGTGCCAGCAGCCCATATCGAGGTCCGATTTCACCCCTCCACTTT
TRBV2,TRBJ1-6,15,TRBD1,few,CASSEAGGYNSPLHF,TGTGCCAGCAGTGAGGCAGGGGGCTATAATTCACCCCTCCACTTT
TRBV28,TRBJ1-5,15,-,-,CASTPGQFSNQPQHF,TGTGCCAGCACCCCGGGGCAGTTTAGCAATCAGCCCCAGCATTTT
TRBV5-4,TRBJ2-7,12,-,-,CASSLLTAEQYF,TGTGCCAGCAGCTTATTAACGGCCGAGCAGTACTTC
TRBV6-6,TRBJ1-1,12,-,once,CASSYRDGEAFF,TGTGCCAGCAGTTATCGGGACGGAGAAGCTTTCTTT
TRBV10-2,TRBJ2-1,15,TRBD1,-,CASSEFGTGRNEQFF,TGCGCCAGCAGTGAGTTCGGGACAGGGAGGAATGAGCAGTTCTTC
TRBV4-1,TRBJ2-5,15,-,-,CASSLNRGPRETQYF,TGCGCCAGCAGCCTTAATAGGGGACCTAGAGAGACCCAGTACTTC
TRBV4-1,TRBJ2-1,16,TRBD2,-,CASSRRTSGGADEQFF,TGCGCCAGCAGCCGACGGACTAGCGGGGGGGCCGATGAGCAGTTCTTC
TRBV7-8,TRBJ2-7,13,TRBD1,-,CASSFSGGYEQYF,TGTGCCAGCAGCTTTTCAGGGGGCTACGAGCAGTACTTC